This T cell receptor beta chain was identified during a study of T cell responses to AZD1222 COVID-19 vaccine. TCRdb's table, derived via immunoSEQ multiplex PCR, lists solely in-frame clones and lacks some. The table lists about 85,000 clones, roughly 88% of them singletons. Sequenced here: peripheral blood, sampled on day 0 of AZD1222 vaccination. This TCR came from an adult in good health.

The CDR3, as DNA: TGTGCCAGCAGCTTAGGTACAGGGCTCTACGAGCAGTACTTC. Residues: CASSLGTGLYEQYF. The rearrangement links TRBV7-9 to TRBJ2-7; possible D gene TRBD1, 6 bases. The CDR3 contains 14 residues. With 1 base removed from V and 3 bases from J, the gap between germline ends came to 10 bases. Germline lookup yields CDR1 SEHNR and CDR2 FQNEAQ (reference sequence).